This T cell receptor beta chain was documented in a study of blood T cell repertoires in COVID-19. Study details: PBMCs, B-cell-depleted T cells, or T cells were the source of the cDNA or gDNA that made up the material.

The authors' processing: Nucleated cell counts were estimated from reference gene primer amplification. Generated by immunoSEQ multiplex PCR, the TCRdb table keeps only in-frame clones and is missing some. V and J calls plus clone size are reproduced from that table; the DNA served to infer D and trimming. Of 200,000 to 250,000 clones in the sample, around 89% were seen once. Participant reports of clinical history set cohort assignment. Germline CDR1 MGHRA, CDR2 YSYEKL. This CDR3 is built from 15 residues. Trimming removed 0 bases from V and 6 bases from J, with 14 bases in between. The rearrangement links TRBV4-1 to TRBJ1-2, with no clear D. The receptor was isolated from a woman aged 25 to 39 who had recovered from COVID-19. Sequencing was done on a sample of PBMCs or T cells enriched from blood (not recorded which). The CDR3 DNA reads TGCGCCAGCAGCCAAGATCTATCCAGGAAAAATGGCTACACCTTC. Its translation is CASSQDLSRKNGYTF.